These 25 T cell receptor beta chains came from one sample sequenced in a study of T-cell memory formation after mild COVID-19. TCRdb re-derived calls from the 5' RACE reads in MiXCR, one entry per CDR3 protein. The sample consists of 200,000 to 250,000 distinct CDR3 sequences, 8% to 10% of them appearing once. The sequenced sample was PBMCs or a T cell subset sorted from them (not recorded which). Every receptor here comes from a man younger than 30 who had mild COVID-19 (a few samples of this study predate the infection). Cell type and time point are not known.

This clonotype appeared a few times. This chain joins TRBV6-1 and TRBJ2-7; 9 bases are shared with TRBD1. Trimming took 6 bases from V and 5 from J; bases not matched to a gene: 11. This CDR3 has 15 amino acids. Per germline, CDR1 MNHNS and CDR2 SASEGT. The CDR3 loop is CASRSRGTGFHEQYF. The CDR3 DNA reads as TGTGCCAGCAGATCCAGAGGGACAGGGTTCCACGAGCAGTACTTC.

This rearrangement joins TRBV3-1 to TRBJ2-3; 10 bases are shared with TRBD2. There are 17 residues in the CDR3. V lost 3 bases and J lost 6; bases outside the gene matches: 12. Germline V gives CDR1 LGHDT, CDR2 YNNKEL (reference sequence). CDR3 nucleotides: TGTGCCAGCAGCCAGTCAGAGCGGGGGGGCTTCAGGGATACGCAGTATTTT. This codes for CASSQSERGGFRDTQYF.

In its sample, this clonotype was seen many times. The V and J genes are TRBV6-2 or TRBV6-3 and TRBJ2-1, with D possibly TRBD1 on 5 matching bases. The CDR3 is 13 amino acids. V lost 2 bases, J lost 3 bases, and 5 bases lay in between. In germline, CDR1 is MNHEY, CDR2 SVGEGT. The CDR3 sequence: CASSYDSYNEQFF. For the CDR3, the DNA is TGTGCCAGCAGTTACGACAGCTACAATGAGCAGTTCTTC.

V and J are TRBV5-1 and TRBJ1-4; possible D gene TRBD1, 5 bases. The V end was cut by 0 bases, the J end by 6 bases, with 12 bases between. Germline V gene data show CDR1 as SGHRS and CDR2 as YFSETQ. The CDR3 extends over 15 amino acids. CDR3 sequence: CASSLAGGGDEKLFF. CDR3 nucleotides: TGCGCCAGCAGCTTGGCCGGGGGAGGAGATGAAAAACTGTTTTTT.

J is TRBJ2-5 and V is TRBV5-1; D ambiguous. V was clipped by 0 bases and J by 5 bases, with 14 bases between them. The CDR3 extends over 15 amino acids. Germline-derived CDR1 and CDR2 are SGHRS and YFSETQ. CDR3 sequence (DNA): TGCGCCAGCAGCTTGGCCGGTAGTTTGGAGGAGACCCAGTACTTC. Its protein product is CASSLAGSLEETQYF.

This clonotype was counted only a few times. The chain uses TRBV11-2 and TRBJ2-1; 8 bases are a match to TRBD2. With 5 bases clipped from V and 8 bases from J, the junction kept 8 bases outside the gene matches. This CDR3 comprises 14 residues. Germline V gives CDR1 SGHAT, CDR2 FQNNGV. The CDR3 nucleotides are TGTGCCAGCAGCCCCGGGGGGGGCAAGTATGAGCAGTTCTTC. Its protein product is CASSPGGGKYEQFF. Full variable domain (missing parts from reference TRBV11-2 and TRBJ2-1): EAGVAQSPRYKIIEKRQSVAFWCNPISGHATLYWYQQILGQGPKLLIQFQNNGVVDDSQLPKDRFSAERLKGVDSTLKIQPAKLEDSAVYLCASSPGGGKYEQFFGPGTRLTVL.

The sample holds a few counts of this clonotype. This chain links TRBV5-1 with TRBJ1-1, with 7 bases identical to TRBD1. CDR3 length: 15 amino acids. Germline V gives CDR1 SGHRS, CDR2 YFSETQ. Losses at the gene ends were 2 bases for V and 5 bases for J; bases not matched to a gene: 9. As DNA, the CDR3 is TGCGCCAGCAGCTTATTTCACAGGGGAGGAACTGAAGCTTTCTTT. It encodes CASSLFHRGGTEAFF. The entire variable domain, with the rest obtained from reference TRBV5-1 and TRBJ1-1, is as follows: KAGVTQTPRYLIKTRGQQVTLSCSPISGHRSVSWYQQTPGQGLQFLFEYFSETQRNKGNFPGRFSGRQFSNSRSEMNVSTLELGDSALYLCASSLFHRGGTEAFFGQGTRLTVV.

The rearrangement links TRBV6-6 to TRBJ1-1; D perhaps matches TRBD1 (5 bases). This CDR3 region has 14 residues. In germline, CDR1 is MNHNY, CDR2 SVGAGI (reference sequence). V was pared by 5 bases and J by 4 bases, with 14 bases between. In nucleotides, the CDR3 is TGTGCCAGCAGTCCCACCGGGGGGTTCACTGAAGCTTTCTTT. It translates to CASSPTGGFTEAFF.

The V gene is TRBV4-3, the J gene TRBJ1-3; weak D call: TRBD1 (5 bases). Per the germline V gene, CDR1 is LGHNA and CDR2 is YSLEER. This CDR3 spans 15 amino acids. The V end was cut by 0 bases, the J end by 2 bases, with 8 bases between. The CDR3 nucleotides are TGCGCCAGCAGCCAAGAACCCAGGGCTGGAAACACCATATATTTT. Translating gives CASSQEPRAGNTIYF.

The sample holds a few counts of this clonotype. The CDR3 region is CSARVPGKLNTGELFF. CDR3 coding DNA: TGCAGTGCTAGAGTGCCAGGGAAGTTGAACACCGGGGAGCTGTTTTTT. V is TRBV20-1 and J is TRBJ2-2; D possibly corresponds to TRBD1 (5 bases). CDR1 DFQATT and CDR2 SNEGSKA come from the germline V gene (reference sequence). This CDR3 has 16 residues. The germline V and J ends were trimmed by 1 base and 1 base, with 13 bases remaining between them.

This clonotype was detected only a few times. The V gene is TRBV5-8, the J gene TRBJ2-3, with 8 bases identical to TRBD2. The J segment lost 0 bases and the V segment lost 0 bases, leaving 9 bases of the junction unmatched. The CDR3 extends over 18 amino acids. Germline lookup yields CDR1 SGHTS and CDR2 YDEGEE. This CDR3 reads CASSLAGGAPSSTDTQYF. CDR3 DNA: TGTGCCAGCAGCTTGGCCGGGGGGGCCCCGAGTAGCACAGATACGCAGTATTTT.

There are a few counts of this clonotype. This chain joins TRBV28 and TRBJ2-5, with D unresolved. The CDR3 length is 15 residues. The V gene lost 2 bases and the J gene lost 5 bases, with 15 bases spanning the gap. The germline V gene has CDR1 MDHEN and CDR2 SYDVKM. The DNA for the CDR3 is TGTGCCAGCAGTTTACTGATTGGGAAGGAGGAGACCCAGTACTTC. Protein: CASSLLIGKEETQYF.

This clonotype was seen many times. V is TRBV24-1 and J is TRBJ2-5; a weak D match, TRBD2 (5 bases). The V gene's germline CDR1 is KGHDR and CDR2 SFDVKD. The CDR3 is 15 residues long. V was pared by 2 bases and J by 0 bases, with 9 bases between. The CDR3 loop is CATSDSGKYQETQYF. The CDR3 DNA sequence: TGTGCCACCAGTGATTCGGGAAAGTACCAAGAGACCCAGTACTTC.

This clonotype was counted a few times. This CDR3 reads CASSQDLLTAVYGYTF. The CDR3, as DNA: TGCGCCAGCAGCCAAGATCTCCTAACAGCCGTCTATGGCTACACCTTC. The J gene is TRBJ1-2, the V gene TRBV4-3; D unclear. The CDR3 is 16 residues long. The germline V and J ends were trimmed by 0 bases and 4 bases, with 15 bases remaining between them. The germline gives CDR1 LGHNA, CDR2 YSLEER.

The CDR3 here is CASSFRETFYNEQFF. In DNA, the CDR3 is TGTGCCAGCAGTTTCCGGGAGACTTTCTACAATGAGCAGTTCTTC. V usage is TRBV12-3 or TRBV12-4 and J usage is TRBJ2-1; the D gene is possibly TRBD2 (6 bases). V dropped 3 bases and J dropped 3 bases, with 12 bases sitting between them. The length of the CDR3 is 15 residues.

As to this clonotype: A read error may be the cause here, since a much bigger clone is one base away. The CDR3 nucleotides are TGTGCCAGCCGCTTGGGGGACAGGGGGACACGGGAGCAGTTCTTC. This sequence encodes CASRLGDRGTREQFF. The V call is TRBV5-4, the J call TRBJ2-1; 11 bases are a match to TRBD1. CDR1 and CDR2 from the germline V gene are SGHNT and YYREEE (reference sequence). The CDR3 contains 15 residues.

This clonotype was picked up many times. The V gene is TRBV4-1, the J gene TRBJ2-1; no clear D. The length of the CDR3 is 14 residues. The germline CDR1 and CDR2 sequences are MGHRA and YSYEKL. V lost 1 base, J lost 3 bases, and 7 bases lay in between. DNA for the CDR3: TGCGCCAGCAGCCAAGCTTGGGACTACAATGAGCAGTTCTTC. Translating it yields CASSQAWDYNEQFF.

The chain is built from TRBV15 and TRBJ2-7; 10 nucleotides agree with TRBD2. Germline V gene data show CDR1 as LNHNV and CDR2 as YYDKDF (reference sequence). This CDR3 region has 20 residues. V lost 0 bases to trimming and J lost 0 bases; unmatched junction nucleotides: 14. CDR3 amino acids: CATSRDPLSSGGPTSYEQYF. The CDR3 DNA reads as TGTGCCACCAGCAGAGATCCTCTGAGTAGCGGGGGGCCGACCTCCTACGAGCAGTACTTC. Full variable domain (missing parts from reference TRBV15 and TRBJ2-7): DAMVIQNPRYQVTQFGKPVTLSCSQTLNHNVMYWYQQKSSQAPKLLFHYYDKDFNNEADTPDNFQSRRPNTSFCFLDIRSPGLGDTAMYLCATSRDPLSSGGPTSYEQYFGPGTRLTVT.

This clonotype was seen a few times. The chain couples TRBV25-1 to TRBJ2-3; D possibly uses TRBD1 or TRBD2 (5 bases each). The length of the CDR3 is 15 residues. V dropped 10 bases and J dropped 0 bases, with 17 bases sitting between them. The V gene's germline CDR1 is MGHDK and CDR2 SYGVNS. This CDR3 reads CATTGTQSSTDTQYF. The CDR3 coding sequence is TGTGCCACCACCGGGACCCAAAGTAGCACAGATACGCAGTATTTT.

This clonotype was counted between two and nine times. This rearrangement joins TRBV6-2 or TRBV6-3 to TRBJ2-3, with TRBD2 matching 12 bases. In germline, CDR1 is MNHEY, CDR2 SVGEGT. CDR3 size: 16 residues. V was pared by 0 bases and J by 4 bases, with 2 bases of the junction left unmatched. The CDR3 region is CASSYSASGGADTQYF. CDR3 DNA: TGTGCCAGCAGTTACTCGGCTAGCGGGGGGGCAGATACGCAGTATTTT.

This clonotype turned up a few times. This chain links TRBV6-5 with TRBJ1-1; 8 positions match TRBD1. The V gene's germline CDR1 is MNHEY and CDR2 SVGAGI. The CDR3 is 14 amino acids. J gave up 6 bases and V 5 bases, and 8 bases lay outside the gene matches. The CDR3 nucleotides are TGTGCCAGCAGTACCGGACAGGGAAGAGCTGAAGCTTTCTTT. Translation: CASSTGQGRAEAFF.

This clonotype has ten or more counts. The CDR3 loop reads CASSLKSNTEAFF. The CDR3 coding sequence is TGTGCCAGCAGTTTAAAGTCCAACACTGAAGCTTTCTTT. The chain uses TRBV12-3 or TRBV12-4 and TRBJ1-1; D ambiguous. The CDR3 runs 13 residues. V dropped 2 bases and J dropped 2 bases, with 6 bases sitting between them.

The rearrangement uses TRBV27 and TRBJ1-1; no firm D call. The CDR3 has 16 amino acids. V was trimmed by 6 bases and J by 10 bases, leaving 27 bases between them. Germline V gives CDR1 MNHEY, CDR2 SMNVEV (reference sequence). The CDR3: CASSVSPSGGTYLAFF. CDR3 DNA: TGTGCCAGCAGCGTATCCCCTTCGGGAGGTACCTACCTAGCTTTCTTT.

The chain recombines TRBV12-3 or TRBV12-4 with TRBJ1-6; no clear D. The germline V and J ends were trimmed by 6 bases and 7 bases, with 10 bases remaining between them. The CDR3 contains 13 residues. Here the CDR3 reads CASSREGNSPLHF. The DNA for the CDR3 is TGTGCCAGCAGCCGAGAGGGAAATTCACCCCTCCACTTT.

The chain employs TRBV5-1 and TRBJ2-7; D is undetermined. The CDR3 loop spans 12 amino acids. V was shortened by 0 bases and J by 3 bases, with 4 bases between the two germline ends. CDR1 and CDR2 (germline): SGHRS, YFSETQ. Here the CDR3 reads CASSLDLYEQYF. CDR3 bases: TGCGCCAGCAGCTTGGACCTCTACGAGCAGTACTTC.